Sequencing of this TCR beta chain was carried out in a study of radiation and T cells in renal cell carcinoma. Whole-study findings and limits: Baseline intratumoral clonotype presence is unknown without pretreatment biopsies. In blood, top tumor clones expanded by 2 weeks, shrinking by 4.

In regard to this clone: Its antigen is currently unknown.

Only in-frame clones appear in the TCRdb table, and some are missing; sequencing was by immunoSEQ multiplex PCR. In the table there are 60,000 or so clones, over 65% of which are singletons. Documented time point: blood 4 weeks post-SBRT, at nephrectomy. The treatment: 15 Gy SBRT to primary tumor, nephrectomy 4 weeks later. Serial blood draws occurred at baseline and 2 and 4 weeks post-SBRT. Germline V CDR1 and CDR2: MGHDK, SYGVNS. The CDR3 extends over 14 amino acids. The germline V and J ends were trimmed by 5 bases and 3 bases, with 13 bases remaining between them. This sequence joins TRBV25-1 and TRBJ1-1; D unclear. The sample in question was blood, obtained from a patient whose treatment included radiotherapy and nephrectomy. The sequence derives from a man aged 55-75 years with renal cell carcinoma. CDR3 region: CASSPHREDTEAFF. CDR3 sequence (DNA): TGTGCCAGCAGTCCTCATCGGGAAGACACTGAAGCTTTCTTT.